These T cell receptor beta chains were read from a single sample in a study of yellow fever vaccine responses in identical twins. TCRdb reprocessed the RT-PCR reads with MiXCR, giving one entry per CDR3 protein. The data contain roughly 2,600 distinct CDR3 sequences, 65% to 85% of them seen just once; the ten biggest clones take up less than 3.5%. The sequences come from T cells from blood (PBMCs), unsorted or a sorted subset (not recorded which), collected before or after yellow fever vaccination (not recorded which). The receptors derive from a woman aged 18-29 years who received the yellow fever vaccine. CDR3s include the opening cysteine and the closing phenylalanine or tryptophan. The D gene is left open where the match is weak. A row's size may be missing; if present it is once, few, many or a size class.

14	TRBV20-1	.	TRBJ2-1	.	TGCAGTGCTAGGCCACAGGCTAACCACAATGAGCAGTTCTTC	CSARPQANHNEQFF
14	TRBV10-1	.	TRBJ1-1	.	TGCGCCAGCAGTGAGGGGGGCCGCAACACTGAAGCTTTCTTT	CASSEGGRNTEAFF
15	TRBV5-1	.	TRBJ1-4	.	TGCGCCAGCAGCTTGGGATCGGGGACGAATGAAAAACTGTTTTTT	CASSLGSGTNEKLFF
16	TRBV18	.	TRBJ1-1	TRBD1	TGTGCCAGCTCACGAACCGGGACAGCTTTGAACACTGAAGCTTTCTTT	CASSRTGTALNTEAFF
17	TRBV24-1	few	TRBJ2-5	TRBD2	TGTGCCACCAGTGACCTAGGACTAGCGGGGGGCCCAGAGACCCAGTACTTC	CATSDLGLAGGPETQYF
15	TRBV11-2	.	TRBJ2-5	.	TGTGCCAGCAGCTTAGTTGGGGGGGGCCTGGAGACCCAGTACTTC	CASSLVGGGLETQYF
17	TRBV11-1	.	TRBJ2-1	TRBD2	TGTGCCAGCAGCTTACCCCACGCGGGAGTCCCCTACAATGAGCAGTTCTTC	CASSLPHAGVPYNEQFF
18	TRBV24-1	.	TRBJ2-1	TRBD2	TGTGCCACACGGATGGTTGACACTAGCGGGAGGCGGCGCGGTGAGCAGTTCTTC	CATRMVDTSGRRRGEQFF
13	TRBV7-9	once	TRBJ2-5	.	TGTGCCAGCAGCTTAGATGGCCAAGAGACCCAGTACTTC	CASSLDGQETQYF
14	TRBV6-1	.	TRBJ1-2	TRBD1	TGTGCCAGCCATATTGGGGACAGGGGAGATGGCTACACCTTC	CASHIGDRGDGYTF
13	TRBV24-1	.	TRBJ2-7	.	TGTGCCACCAGTGATTCCCCCTTCTACGAGCAGTACTTC	CATSDSPFYEQYF
14	TRBV2	.	TRBJ1-1	.	TGTGCCAGCAGTGTAAAGGGTGAGGACACTGAAGCTTTCTTT	CASSVKGEDTEAFF
16	TRBV6-4	once	TRBJ1-6	TRBD1	TGTGCCAGCAGTGACGGGAGGGGGCTGGATAATTCACCCCTCCACTTT	CASSDGRGLDNSPLHF
15	TRBV11-1	.	TRBJ2-5	.	TGTGCCAGCAGCTCACAAAGGGGCCTCTGGGAGACCCAGTACTTC	CASSSQRGLWETQYF
17	TRBV6-1	.	TRBJ2-2	TRBD2	TGTGCCAGCAGTCCCAATCGACTAGCGGGAGGAATCGGGGAGCTGTTTTTT	CASSPNRLAGGIGELFF
14	TRBV28	.	TRBJ1-5	.	TGTGCCAGCAGTTGGGGGCAGGGAACCCAGCCCCAGCATTTT	CASSWGQGTQPQHF
14	TRBV18	.	TRBJ2-1	TRBD2	TGTGCCAGCTCTCCGGGGGGTCTGTGGAATGAGCAGTTCTTC	CASSPGGLWNEQFF